The text below deals with one T cell receptor (beta chain). As yet, its antigen is unknown. Here immunoSEQ multiplex PCR was the method, and the copy in TCRdb shows in-frame clones only, minus some. The sample carries tens of thousands of clones, around 78% recorded once. Single viable CD3+CD4+CD8-CD45RO+ cells were sorted as the memory CD4+ T cells. Serum IgG to CMV pp150, pp28, p38 and p52 defined serostatus. These data originate in a study of memory CD4+ T cells and cytomegalovirus serostatus. The study, taken as a whole, reports: About 40% of the roughly 160 known CMV-associated TCRbeta sequences appeared in CD4+ memory.

The CDR3 runs 14 residues. V lost 7 bases and J 3 bases, leaving 16 bases between the germline ends. Germline V gene sequence: CDR1 MNHEY, CDR2 SVGAGI. The material sequenced was memory CD4+ T cells from blood. This clonotype was obtained from an adult in good health and CMV-seronegative. The chain joins TRBV6-5 to TRBJ2-7; perhaps TRBD1 as D (6 bases). CDR3 region: CASTSQGPLYEQYF. The CDR3 DNA sequence: TGTGCCAGCACTTCTCAGGGGCCACTCTACGAGCAGTACTTC.